The 21 T cell receptor beta chains in this list originate from one sample, sequenced in a study of T-cell memory formation after mild COVID-19. MiXCR was run by TCRdb on the 5' RACE reads, yielding one entry per CDR3 protein. The top ten hold around 13% of the sample, which has approximately 410,000 distinct CDR3 sequences, about 25% seen once. The sequencing sample was made of PBMCs or a T cell subset sorted from them (not recorded which). The receptor source for this set is an adult woman who had mild COVID-19 (a few samples of this study predate the infection). Cell type and time point are not known.

With regard to this clonotype: A much larger clone differs from this one at a single base, so this may be a read error. The chain recombines TRBV24-1 with TRBJ2-1; D is undetermined. V lost 1 base, J lost 9 bases, and 3 bases lay in between. Germline CDR1 and CDR2: KGHDR and SFDVKD. This CDR3 has 11 residues. The CDR3 loop reads CATSDFGEQFF. In DNA, the CDR3 is TGTGCCACCAGTGATTTTGGTGAGCAGTTCTTC.

This clonotype was counted many times. This chain connects TRBV5-1 to TRBJ2-7, with D perhaps TRBD1 or TRBD2 (6 bases each). The CDR3 consists of 15 residues. Looked up from germline, CDR1 is SGHRS and CDR2 is YFSETQ. Trimming removed 0 bases from V and 4 bases from J, with 14 bases in between. The CDR3 sequence: CASSLESLGGYEQYF. CDR3 DNA sequence: TGCGCCAGCAGCTTGGAAAGTTTAGGGGGGTACGAGCAGTACTTC. Full variable domain (rest looked up from reference TRBV5-1 and TRBJ2-7): KAGVTQTPRYLIKTRGQQVTLSCSPISGHRSVSWYQQTPGQGLQFLFEYFSETQRNKGNFPGRFSGRQFSNSRSEMNVSTLELGDSALYLCASSLESLGGYEQYFGPGTRLTVT.

J is TRBJ1-5 and V is TRBV20-1; 9 nucleotides agree with TRBD1. Looked up from germline, CDR1 is DFQATT and CDR2 is SNEGSKA (reference sequence). CDR3 length: 15 residues. The J segment lost 5 bases and the V segment lost 1 base, leaving 6 bases of the junction unmatched. This CDR3 reads CSARVPGQGDQPQHF. Written as DNA, the CDR3 is TGCAGTGCTAGAGTGCCGGGACAGGGTGATCAGCCCCAGCATTTT.

The chain is built from TRBV12-3 or TRBV12-4 and TRBJ2-3; D unclear. The ends were cut back, 6 bases at V and 0 bases at J, with 13 bases in the middle. The CDR3 spans 15 residues. CDR3 DNA: TGTGCCAGCAGCCTTGACGGTGCTAGCACAGATACGCAGTATTTT. As protein: CASSLDGASTDTQYF.

The sample holds a few counts of this clonotype. The chain is built from TRBV3-1 and TRBJ1-1, with 8 bases lining up with TRBD1. CDR3 length equals 16 residues. Unmatched junction bases numbered 5, after V lost 2 bases and J lost 0 bases. CDR1 is LGHDT, CDR2 YNNKEL, per germline (reference sequence). The DNA of the CDR3 is TGTGCCAGCAGCCAACGACAGGGGCGCATGAACACTGAAGCTTTCTTT. Translated: CASSQRQGRMNTEAFF. The full variable domain, completed using reference TRBV3-1 and TRBJ1-1, is DTAVSQTPKYLVTQMGNDKSIKCEQNLGHDTMYWYKQDSKKFLKIMFSYNNKELIINETVPNRFSPKSPDKAHLNLHINSLELGDSAVYFCASSQRQGRMNTEAFFGQGTRLTVV.

The V and J genes are TRBV6-6 and TRBJ2-7, with TRBD1 identical over 7 bases. The CDR3 is made up of 16 amino acids. Germline V gives CDR1 MNHNY, CDR2 SVGAGI (reference sequence). The V segment lost 5 bases and the J segment 6 bases; nucleotides outside the gene matches: 16. DNA of the CDR3: TGTGCCAGCAGTCACCCAACAGGGGCCCCCTGGGGCGAGCAGTACTTC. Its protein product is CASSHPTGAPWGEQYF.

The chain employs TRBV4-3 and TRBJ2-5; tentatively, D is TRBD2 (5 bases). The germline gives CDR1 LGHNA, CDR2 YSLEER. The CDR3 has 15 amino acids. Trimming left V 0 bases short and J 1 base short, with 9 bases between. CDR3 DNA: TGCGCCAGCAGCCAAGATCGGAGGCCCCAAGAGACCCAGTACTTC. Translation gives CASSQDRRPQETQYF.

This clonotype has at least ten counts. This chain connects TRBV21-1 to TRBJ2-7; the table gives TRBD1 as D, unverified against the DNA. TRBV21-1 is an annotated pseudogene. This CDR3 has 16 amino acids. CDR3 nucleotide sequence: TGTGCCAGCAGCAAAGGGGAGGACAGGTTATTCTACGAGCAGTACTTC. This encodes CASSKGEDRLFYEQYF.

The chain couples TRBV5-1 to TRBJ2-7, with D possibly being TRBD2 (5 bases). CDR3 length: 16 amino acids. Germline V gene data show CDR1 as SGHRS and CDR2 as YFSETQ. Trimming removed 5 bases from V and 4 bases from J, with 22 bases in between. In DNA, the CDR3 is TGCGCCAGCAGGGCCACGGGAAGTCTCCTCAAATACGAGCAGTACTTC. It yields the protein CASRATGSLLKYEQYF.

This clonotype was observed a few times. V usage is TRBV5-1 and J usage is TRBJ2-5; 9 bases map to TRBD2. The CDR3 extends over 15 amino acids. The V segment lost 5 bases and the J segment 0 bases; nucleotides outside the gene matches: 5. Germline V lookup: CDR1 SGHRS, CDR2 YFSETQ. CDR3: CASRSSGGHQETQYF. CDR3 bases: TGCGCCAGCAGATCCAGCGGGGGGCACCAAGAGACCCAGTACTTC.

The table lists this clonotype with a few counts. The V call is TRBV7-9, the J call TRBJ2-7; TRBD2 is a possible D gene (5 bases). Per the germline V gene, CDR1 is SEHNR and CDR2 is FQNEAQ (reference sequence). The CDR3 totals 12 residues. Trimming shortened V by 6 bases and J by 3 bases, and 9 bases separated the two germline ends. The CDR3 coding sequence is TGTGCCAGCAGGCGGGCCGACTACGAGCAGTACTTC. Its translation: CASRRADYEQYF.

This chain connects TRBV14 to TRBJ2-7; 11 bases match TRBD1. J was trimmed by 4 bases and V by 4 bases; bases with no gene match: 12. The germline V gene has CDR1 SGHDN and CDR2 FVKESK. The CDR3 sequence is 17 residues long. This chain's CDR3 is CASSLLTGTGGRYEQYF. As DNA, the CDR3 is TGTGCCAGCAGCCTCCTGACCGGGACAGGGGGGAGATACGAGCAGTACTTC. The full variable domain, its missing parts supplied by reference TRBV14 and TRBJ2-7, is EAGVTQFPSHSVIEKGQTVTLRCDPISGHDNLYWYRRVMGKEIKFLLHFVKESKQDESGMPNNRFLAERTGGTYSTLKVQPAELEDSGVYFCASSLLTGTGGRYEQYFGPGTRLTVT.

This clonotype was seen a few times. This chain joins TRBV6-5 and TRBJ2-1, with 13 nucleotides matching TRBD2. Losses at the gene ends were 5 bases for V and 2 bases for J; bases not matched to a gene: 3. This CDR3 spans 16 amino acids. CDR1 MNHEY and CDR2 SVGAGI come from the germline V gene. The CDR3 DNA sequence: TGTGCCAGCAGTATAGGGACTAGCGGGACCTACAATGAGCAGTTCTTC. Translation: CASSIGTSGTYNEQFF.

The chain links TRBV5-1 to TRBJ1-1; the D gene is possibly TRBD1 (5 bases). The CDR3 length is 17 residues. Trimming took off 0 bases at V and 0 bases at J, with 15 bases between the two ends. Germline V gene lookup returns CDR1 SGHRS and CDR2 YFSETQ. The CDR3 protein is CASSLGYVGGLNTEAFF. In nucleotides, the CDR3 is TGCGCCAGCAGCTTGGGGTATGTGGGGGGACTGAACACTGAAGCTTTCTTT.

CDR3 DNA sequence: TGTGCCATCAGTGTGGAGGGATTCTACAATGAGCAGTTCTTC. Translated: CAISVEGFYNEQFF. The rearrangement uses TRBV10-3 and TRBJ2-1; the D gene is possibly TRBD2 (6 bases). Trimming removed 4 bases from V and 3 bases from J, with 10 bases in between. Germline assignment: CDR1 ENHRY and CDR2 SYGVKD. CDR3 length: 14 residues.

The chain's CDR3 is CASSIGKQVRYGYTF. In DNA, the CDR3 is TGTGCCAGTAGTATAGGAAAGCAGGTTCGGTATGGCTACACCTTC. This chain uses TRBV19 with TRBJ1-2; D remains unclear. V lost 1 base, J lost 5 bases, and 14 bases lay in between. Germline lookup yields CDR1 LNHDA and CDR2 SQIVND (reference sequence). The CDR3 is made up of 15 amino acids. Supplemented by reference TRBV19 and TRBJ1-2, the full variable domain reads DGGITQSPKYLFRKEGQNVTLSCEQNLNHDAMYWYRQDPGQGLRLIYYSQIVNDFQKGDIAEGYSVSREKKESFPLTVTSAQKNPTAFYLCASSIGKQVRYGYTFGSGTRLTVV.

This chain links TRBV12-3 or TRBV12-4 with TRBJ1-1, with a tentative D call TRBD1 (6 bases). The CDR3 sequence is 14 residues long. Deletions cut 5 bases from V and 1 base from J, with 11 bases between. CDR3 amino acids: CASSKTGPNTEAFF. DNA for the CDR3: TGTGCCAGCAGTAAGACAGGCCCGAACACTGAAGCTTTCTTT.

This clonotype was detected only a few times. This chain joins TRBV5-5 and TRBJ1-2; tentative D call: TRBD1 (5 bases). Germline-derived CDR1 and CDR2 are SGHKS and YYEKEE (reference sequence). Trimming shortened V by 0 bases and J by 4 bases, and 16 bases separated the two germline ends. This CDR3 spans 16 amino acids. The CDR3 is CASSLEGSLLSYGYTF. The CDR3 DNA sequence: TGTGCCAGCAGCTTGGAGGGGAGCCTCCTATCCTATGGCTACACCTTC.

The DNA of the CDR3 is TGTGCCAGCAGTGGACATGAGCAGTTCTTC. Translation gives CASSGHEQFF. V usage is TRBV2 and J usage is TRBJ2-1; D unresolved. CDR1 is SNHLY, CDR2 FYNNEI, per germline. This CDR3 has 10 residues. V was cut by 4 bases and J by 8 bases, with 3 bases left in between.

This clonotype was observed a handful of times. The chain recombines TRBV18 with TRBJ2-7, with 12 bases lining up with TRBD2. V lost 2 bases to trimming and J lost 5 bases; unmatched junction nucleotides: 7. CDR1 and CDR2 (germline): KGHSH, LQKENI. The CDR3 runs 16 residues. The CDR3 coding sequence is TGTGCCAGCTCACCAGCCGGACTAGCGGGGATCCACGAGCAGTACTTC. This encodes CASSPAGLAGIHEQYF.

The chain links TRBV19 to TRBJ1-2; maybe TRBD1 (6 bases). This CDR3 is built from 15 residues. The germline gives CDR1 LNHDA, CDR2 SQIVND (reference sequence). Trimming pared 6 bases from V and 3 bases from J, leaving 17 bases between. The CDR3 bases are TGTGCCAGTAGATCCGGGGGCCAATCTTACTATGGCTACACCTTC. Amino acid sequence: CASRSGGQSYYGYTF.